The clone carrying this T cell receptor beta chain was found once. Its antigen is not known. This CDR3 is 16 amino acids long. Germline V gives CDR1 SNHLY, CDR2 FYNNEI. With 11 bases clipped from V and 4 bases from J, the junction kept 18 bases outside the gene matches. The record originates from a study of shared clonotypes between healthy human individuals. Looking at the study overall: Plates per donor: three CD4 naive, three CD4 memory, two CD8 naive, one CD8 memory. Study-wide findings and caveats: Represented genetic and exposure-history diversity was restricted by having few donors. The four-donor shared clonotypes exceeded non-shared clonotypes in generation probability, with non-shared ones scoring lower.

Assay execution took place at the deep level. TCRdb's table, derived via immunoSEQ multiplex PCR, lists solely in-frame clones and lacks some. Counted here are about 700,000 clones, 90% to 95% occurring once; the ten biggest clones make up more than 20%. The naive CD8 fraction comprised CD45RO-negative cells positively selected for CCR7 and excluded terminally differentiated effector memory CD45RA+ cells. Input material: naive CD8+ T cells sorted from blood. The origin of this receptor is a young man in good health. V gene TRBV2 combines with J gene TRBJ2-7; 9 bases map to TRBD1. The CDR3 loop is CASHRDREGEGYEQYF. The DNA of the CDR3 is TGTGCCTCACACCGGGACAGGGAGGGGGAAGGATACGAGCAGTACTTC.